This is a list of T cell receptor beta chains from one sample in a study of cytomegalovirus exposure and HLA in healthy donors. Only in-frame clones appear in the TCRdb table, and some are missing; sequencing was by immunoSEQ multiplex PCR. The table lists 150,000 to 200,000 clones, 80% of them singletons. Sequenced sample: PBMCs. Receptor source: a human donor in good health. Both conserved end residues are part of each CDR3. D genes are given only for firm matches. A row's size may be missing; if present it is once, few, many or a size class.

TRBV25-1	NA	NA	TRBJ2-1	CASSEFAKPYNEQFF	TGTGCCAGCAGTGAATTCGCGAAACCCTACAATGAGCAGTTCTTC
TRBV7-9	once	NA	TRBJ1-2	CASSLGGSYGYTF	TGTGCCAGCAGCTTAGGAGGGTCCTATGGCTACACCTTC
TRBV6-5	NA	NA	TRBJ2-1	CASGGSGPDEQFF	TGTGCCAGCGGGGGTAGCGGCCCCGATGAGCAGTTCTTC
TRBV7-2	NA	NA	TRBJ1-2	CASSFPHRVVSYTF	TGTGCCAGCAGCTTTCCCCACAGGGTCGTTAGCTACACCTTC
TRBV7-9	once	TRBD2	TRBJ2-7	CASSPHPGLADSYEQYF	TGTGCCAGCAGCCCGCATCCCGGACTAGCGGACTCCTACGAGCAGTACTTC
TRBV18	few	TRBD1	TRBJ1-3	CASSPVPGQGNTIYF	TGTGCCAGCTCACCAGTCCCGGGACAGGGAAACACCATATATTTT
TRBV9	NA	NA	TRBJ1-4	CASSIQGTPNEKLFF	TGTGCCAGCAGCATTCAGGGGACACCTAATGAAAAACTGTTTTTT
TRBV7-2	NA	TRBD2	TRBJ2-5	CASSLATSGGLQETQYF	TGTGCCAGCAGCTTAGCCACTAGCGGGGGCCTTCAAGAGACCCAGTACTTC
TRBV6-5	NA	NA	TRBJ1-5	CASRQGNQPQHF	TGTGCCAGCAGACAGGGTAATCAGCCCCAGCATTTT
TRBV27	few	TRBD1	TRBJ2-7	CASSLSDRAGHEQYF	TGTGCCAGCAGTTTATCGGACAGGGCGGGGCACGAGCAGTACTTC
TRBV2	NA	NA	TRBJ1-3	CASREDRGGNTIYF	TGTGCCAGCAGAGAGGATCGTGGAGGAAACACCATATATTTT
TRBV7-9	once	NA	TRBJ2-3	CASSLGGRADTQYF	TGTGCCAGCAGCTTAGGGGGGCGCGCAGATACGCAGTATTTT
TRBV11-2	NA	NA	TRBJ1-3	CASSLGTGGHTIYF	TGTGCCAGCAGCTTAGGCACCGGGGGGCACACCATATATTTT
TRBV13	NA	NA	TRBJ1-1	CASSPNSEAFF	TGTGCCAGCAGCCCCAACTCTGAAGCTTTCTTT
TRBV5-1	NA	NA	TRBJ2-3	CASSLAGSDTQYF	TGCGCCAGCAGCTTGGCAGGGTCAGATACGCAGTATTTT
TRBV25-1	few	NA	TRBJ2-7	CASSEFGQSYEQYF	TGTGCCAGCAGTGAATTTGGACAGTCCTACGAGCAGTACTTC
TRBV6-9	NA	TRBD1	TRBJ2-7	CASRTPGQGGEQYF	TGTGCCAGCAGGACTCCGGGACAGGGGGGCGAGCAGTACTTC
TRBV5-6	NA	NA	TRBJ2-5	CASSLVGGTQYF	TGTGCCAGCAGCTTGGTGGGGGGAACCCAGTACTTC
TRBV11-3	NA	TRBD2	TRBJ2-2	CASSSHGGGQGELFF	TGTGCCAGCAGCTCGCACGGGGGAGGGCAGGGGGAGCTGTTTTTT
TRBV5-3	NA	NA	TRBJ2-3	CARSLVRPDRRSTDTQYF	TGTGCCAGAAGCTTGGTGCGTCCAGACAGGAGGAGCACAGATACGCAGTATTTT
TRBV6-5	NA	TRBD2	TRBJ2-7	CASSLTSGGYEQYF	TGTGCCAGCAGTTTGACTAGCGGGGGATACGAGCAGTACTTC
TRBV6-1	NA	TRBD1	TRBJ2-7	CASSDRGPYEQYF	TGTGCCAGCAGCGACAGGGGGCCCTACGAGCAGTACTTC
TRBV5-1	NA	TRBD1	TRBJ2-7	CASSRMTGTGSYEQYF	TGCGCCAGCAGCCGAATGACGGGGACAGGGAGCTACGAGCAGTACTTC
TRBV18	few	NA	TRBJ1-5	CASSPGGGRQPQHF	TGTGCCAGCTCCCCCGGGGGGGGTCGTCAGCCCCAGCATTTT
TRBV5-4	once	NA	TRBJ1-6	CASSLQPTGGPPLHF	TGTGCCAGCAGCTTGCAGCCTACGGGAGGTCCACCCCTCCACTTT
TRBV7-6	NA	NA	TRBJ2-5	CASVASLYQETQYF	TGTGCCAGCGTGGCCTCTTTGTACCAAGAGACCCAGTACTTC
TRBV10-3	NA	NA	TRBJ2-7	CAISESRQPYEQYF	TGTGCCATCAGTGAGTCGCGGCAACCCTACGAGCAGTACTTC
TRBV11-2	NA	NA	TRBJ2-7	CASSLTGLYEQYF	TGTGCCAGCAGCTTAACAGGGCTCTACGAGCAGTACTTC
TRBV2	NA	TRBD2	TRBJ2-5	CASSVWRGTQETQYF	TGTGCCAGCAGTGTGTGGCGGGGGACTCAAGAGACCCAGTACTTC
TRBV7-8	NA	TRBD1	TRBJ2-7	CASSTGQGLFEQYF	TGTGCCAGCAGCACAGGACAGGGATTGTTCGAGCAGTACTTC
TRBV5-4	NA	TRBD1	TRBJ2-7	CASRATGGSYEQYF	TGTGCCAGCAGGGCGACAGGGGGTTCCTACGAGCAGTACTTC
TRBV29-1	NA	TRBD2	TRBJ2-2	CSVESGAAGELFF	TGCAGCGTTGAAAGCGGGGCTGCCGGGGAGCTGTTTTTT
TRBV2	NA	TRBD2	TRBJ2-3	CASSPGTSGGTQYF	TGTGCCAGCAGTCCCGGGACTAGCGGGGGTACGCAGTATTTT